The following is a T cell receptor beta chain sequence with its context. The antigen is unknown. This sample is part of a study of cytomegalovirus exposure and HLA in healthy donors. 13 Jbeta primers and 60 Vbeta primers were used for the PCR. The table came from immunoSEQ multiplex PCR; TCRdb's copy has only in-frame clones and leaves some out. The sample has hundreds of thousands of clones, 76% seen once; the top ten hold 0.6% to 0.65%. Findings and caveats of the study: As confirmed in vitro, three CMV-associated chains were specific for CMV antigens. Presence/absence results assume similar sequencing depth per donor, which may not hold. Most subjects' HLA-A and HLA-B alleles were reportedly predicted from TCR beta sequences. The classifier, whose performance was assessed in both the original and validation cohorts, reportedly diagnosed cytomegalovirus status with high specificity and sensitivity.

The length of the CDR3 is 13 residues. Trimming removed 8 bases at V and 4 bases at J, with 14 bases between. From germline, CDR1 is SNHLY and CDR2 FYNNEI. This clonotype was sampled from a man between 18 and 29 years old in good health and CMV-seronegative. Sample: PBMCs. The chain is built from TRBV2 and TRBJ1-1, with D possibly matching TRBD1 (5 bases). The CDR3 reads CASGPGVATEAFF. CDR3 in DNA: TGTGCCAGCGGTCCGGGGGTAGCCACTGAAGCTTTCTTT. The entire variable domain, with the rest obtained from reference TRBV2 and TRBJ1-1, is as follows: EPEVTQTPSHQVTQMGQEVILRCVPISNHLYFYWYRQILGQKVEFLVSFYNNEISEKSEIFDDQFSVERPDGSNFTLKIRSTKLEDSAMYFCASGPGVATEAFFGQGTRLTVV.